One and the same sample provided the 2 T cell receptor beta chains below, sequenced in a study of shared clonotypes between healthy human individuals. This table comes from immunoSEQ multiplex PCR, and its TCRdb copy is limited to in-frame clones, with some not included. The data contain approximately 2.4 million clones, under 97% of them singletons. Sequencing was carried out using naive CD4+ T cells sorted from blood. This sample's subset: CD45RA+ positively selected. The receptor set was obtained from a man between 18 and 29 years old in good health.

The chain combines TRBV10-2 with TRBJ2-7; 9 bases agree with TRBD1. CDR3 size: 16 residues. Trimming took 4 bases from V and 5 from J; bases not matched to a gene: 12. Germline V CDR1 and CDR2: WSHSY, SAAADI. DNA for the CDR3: TGCGCCAGCAGTGGGTCGTTGAGACAGGGGGGCCACGAGCAGTACTTC. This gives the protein CASSGSLRQGGHEQYF.

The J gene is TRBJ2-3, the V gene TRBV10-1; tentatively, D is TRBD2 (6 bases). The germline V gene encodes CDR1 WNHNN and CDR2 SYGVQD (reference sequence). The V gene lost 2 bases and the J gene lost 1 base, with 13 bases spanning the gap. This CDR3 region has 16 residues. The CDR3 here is CASSEAGLGGTDTQYF. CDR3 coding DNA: TGCGCCAGCAGTGAGGCGGGACTTGGGGGCACAGATACGCAGTATTTT.